These T cell receptor beta chains were read from a single sample in a study of early T cells in non-severe SARS-CoV-2 infection. TCRdb fed the 5' RACE reads into MiXCR, producing one record per CDR3 protein. The sample contains more than 80,000 distinct CDR3 sequences, approximately 13% of which appear only once. Sequenced material: whole blood. The receptors come from an adult who was a healthcare worker with PCR-confirmed SARS-CoV-2 infection or an uninfected control (not recorded which). The CDR3 runs from the conserved cysteine through the conserved F or W.

TRBJ2-5 | TRBV7-2 | CASSLDGRFDETQYF
TRBJ1-1 | TRBV6-2/TRBV6-3 | CASSYSSTGGVAFF
TRBJ1-2 | TRBV7-2 | CASSRILGERYTF
TRBJ2-1 | TRBV6-5 | CASSYKGGSKLWGEQFF
TRBJ2-7 | TRBV10-1 | CASSDGDNFHEQYF
TRBJ2-1 | TRBV7-8 | CASRDGLAGKYNEQFF
TRBJ2-1 | TRBV10-2 | CASSTLPGLAGGREQFF
TRBJ2-5 | TRBV7-9 | CASSFFPNEETQYF
TRBJ2-2 | TRBV7-2 | CASSSDLIGRELFF
TRBJ2-1 | TRBV15 | CATSRDAASFNEQFF
TRBJ2-7 | TRBV20-1 | CSARVQGTFYEQYF
TRBJ2-1 | TRBV14 | CASSPLVSYNEQFF
TRBJ2-7 | TRBV12-3/TRBV12-4 | CASRRSSHEQYF
TRBJ2-7 | TRBV29-1 | CSVGPGRGEEQYF
TRBJ2-1 | TRBV12-3/TRBV12-4 | CASRRIAGGPNEQFF
TRBJ1-3 | TRBV2 | CASSGTPPGNTIYF
TRBJ2-1 | TRBV19 | CASSRDRGFDEQFF
TRBJ2-7 | TRBV29-1 | CSVEVSGPEEQYF
TRBJ2-4 | TRBV9 | CASSVAEGVANIQYF
TRBJ2-2 | TRBV5-6 | CASSLATGELFF
TRBJ1-1 | TRBV6-2/TRBV6-3 | CASSYAPSLVNTEAFF
TRBJ1-1 | TRBV12-3/TRBV12-4 | CASSLRDTEAFF
TRBJ1-5 | TRBV2 | CASTSRGRDQPQHF
TRBJ1-1 | TRBV6-1 | CASSERRGGTEAFF
TRBJ1-2 | TRBV6-5 | CASSYRDGHGYTF
TRBJ1-2 | TRBV10-3 | CAISESTTGYGYTF
TRBJ2-1 | TRBV12-3/TRBV12-4 | CASRSNRYSYNEQFF
TRBJ2-1 | TRBV14 | CASSPLRGAIPRGNEQFF
TRBJ1-6 | TRBV10-3 | CAIKEWGTGENSPLHF
TRBJ1-2 | TRBV30 | CAWRISDRPYGYTF
TRBJ1-4 | TRBV30 | CAWSAGHGEKLFF
TRBJ1-4 | TRBV7-4 | CASTTRWKTGGGEKLFF
TRBJ2-3 | TRBV7-2 | CASSAPTSRPTDTQYF
TRBJ1-1 | TRBV18 | CASSPGTGGTEAFF
TRBJ2-1 | TRBV30 | CAWSTSWTGNEQFF
TRBJ1-2 | TRBV5-1 | CASSLEPMERVGGYTF
TRBJ1-5 | TRBV18 | CASSPPGGEPQHF
TRBJ1-2 | TRBV20-1 | CSAVRDRLQGGYTF
TRBJ1-1 | TRBV18 | CASSPPRTGNTEAFF
TRBJ2-3 | TRBV29-1 | CSVGATDTQYF
TRBJ2-5 | TRBV11-2 | CASSLDRGPAQTQYF
TRBJ2-3 | TRBV11-2 | CASSLMASGAGDTQYF
TRBJ1-2 | TRBV12-3/TRBV12-4 | CASSFAQGDNGYTF
TRBJ1-2 | TRBV29-1 | CSAQGRAVGYTF
TRBJ2-2 | TRBV11-2 | CASSFGRRGTGELFF
TRBJ2-2 | TRBV6-1 | CASRLRGFANTGELFF